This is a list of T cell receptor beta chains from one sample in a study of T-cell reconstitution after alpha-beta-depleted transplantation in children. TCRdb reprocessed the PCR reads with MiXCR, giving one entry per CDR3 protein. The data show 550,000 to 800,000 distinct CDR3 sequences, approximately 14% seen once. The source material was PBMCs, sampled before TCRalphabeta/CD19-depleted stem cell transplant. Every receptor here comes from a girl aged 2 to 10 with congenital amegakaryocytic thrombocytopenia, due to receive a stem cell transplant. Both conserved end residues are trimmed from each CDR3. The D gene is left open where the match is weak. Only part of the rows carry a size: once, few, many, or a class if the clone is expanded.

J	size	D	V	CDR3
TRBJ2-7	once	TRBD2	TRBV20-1	SARAPGGEVSSYEQY
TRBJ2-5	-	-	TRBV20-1	SAKPTRELVTQY
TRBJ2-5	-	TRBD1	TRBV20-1	SARVETGVYETQY
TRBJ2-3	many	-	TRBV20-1	SARPVAGPTDTQY
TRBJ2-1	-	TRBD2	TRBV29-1	SAGGGGPTSYNEQF
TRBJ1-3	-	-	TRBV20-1	SATIPSYTGNTIY
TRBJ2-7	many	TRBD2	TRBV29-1	SVGRLAGTYEQY
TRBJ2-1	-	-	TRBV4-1	ASSPTGGQQF
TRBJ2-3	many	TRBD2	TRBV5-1	ASSDGLASTDTQY
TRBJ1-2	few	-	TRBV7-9	ASSLDGPNYGYT
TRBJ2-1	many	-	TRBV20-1	SASSEGPNNEQF
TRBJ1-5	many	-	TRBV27	ASSLGASGPQH
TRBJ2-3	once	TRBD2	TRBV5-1	ARGNGLAGPSRGTDTQY
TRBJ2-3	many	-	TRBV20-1	SAIPPTDTQY
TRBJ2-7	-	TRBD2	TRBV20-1	SAALLYSGGPYEQY
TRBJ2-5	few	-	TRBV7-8	ASSLSQRETQY
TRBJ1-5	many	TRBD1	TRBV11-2	ASSPGTGVPPQH
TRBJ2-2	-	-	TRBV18	ASSPQMRANTGELF
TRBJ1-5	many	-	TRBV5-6	ASSRGNNQPQH
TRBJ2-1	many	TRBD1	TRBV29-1	SFRDSPYNEQF
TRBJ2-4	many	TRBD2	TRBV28	ASSLSGRFFVDIQY
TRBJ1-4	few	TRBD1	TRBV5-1	ASSLETGEGRKLF
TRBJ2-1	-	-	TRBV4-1	ASSQAPGLTRYEQF
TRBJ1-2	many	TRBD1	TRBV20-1	SVYRGTGYGYT
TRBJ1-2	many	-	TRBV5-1	ASSLYGPPYYGYT
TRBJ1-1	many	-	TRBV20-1	SARSPVVGMNTEAF
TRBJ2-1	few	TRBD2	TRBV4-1	ASSQVGLAALTEQF
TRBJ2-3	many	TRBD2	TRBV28	ASGTSSWGGSTDTQY
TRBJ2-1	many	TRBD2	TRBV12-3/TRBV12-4	ASRSGTSYEQF
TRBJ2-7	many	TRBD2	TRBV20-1	SAGTNTLVGEQY
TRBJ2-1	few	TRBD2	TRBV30	AWKGLAGNEQF